This T cell receptor beta chain was recorded in a study of T-cell memory formation after mild COVID-19 listed by TCRdb under 2021. At the level of the whole study: TCR sequence clusters from the two donors were found to be largely donor specific. Two young, previously healthy adult volunteers, one female and one male, were included in the cohort. In two donors, T-cell clones that expanded and contracted after mild COVID-19 were followed by sequencing TCRalpha and TCRbeta repertoires longitudinally. The paper's findings and limits, for the study overall: Clones that contracted from day 15 to 85 showed balanced CD4/CD8 phenotypes, whereas a second wave of clones that expanded from day 15 to 37 leaned towards CD4+. Only a couple of mild cases were covered by the study, and larger cohorts that include severe cases with pre-infection samples were considered necessary. Some responding clones were found in pre-infection memory, which suggests that pre-existing cross-reactive memory T cells took part in the SARS-CoV-2 response. The second-wave clones that peaked on day 37 were not confirmed to be SARS-CoV-2 specific. Contracting CD4+ clones were found mainly in CM and EM memory subsets, while CD8+ clones were enriched in EMRA.

TCRdb shows the sequencer as Illumina NovaSeq 6000. Using 5'RACE with constant-segment primers, TCRalpha and TCRbeta cDNA libraries were constructed, with sample barcodes and unique molecular identifiers added in the process. RNA was extracted from every sample with Trizol reagent. The libraries were amplified in two PCR steps, and the second step added a second sample barcode and Illumina TruSeq adapters. Sequencing of the libraries was done on an Illumina NovaSeq, producing 2 x 150 bp paired-end reads. The study's processing was this. The reads were demultiplexed and collapsed into UMI-guided consensus sequences using migec v1.2.7. Using mixcr v2.1.11, UMI consensuses were aligned to TRA and TRB V and J templates and then assembled into clonotypes. Expanded or contracted clonotypes were those called significant by both edgeR and NoisET, with noise models trained on biological replicates. edgeR calls used a false discovery rate-adjusted p below 0.01 and a log2 fold-change threshold of 1. As an exploratory analysis of dynamics, max-normalized trajectories of the 1000 most abundant clonotypes were examined by PCA with hierarchical clustering. Each responding clone was given a CD4 or CD8 phenotype based on the CD4+ and CD8+ repertoires, which had been sequenced separately. Starting from the raw public reads, TCRdb applied fastp trimming at Q25, assembled clones with MiXCR and retained in-frame beta chains. Entries are consolidated by CDR3 protein sequence, retaining the most common genes and DNA. These V and J calls are TCRdb output, not the study's own analysis. The sample table holds fewer than 110,000 distinct CDR3 sequences, of which 14% were seen once. The top ten constitute around 40% of the sample.

Only a few counts were recorded for this clonotype. It lacks a known antigen. Nothing much larger sits one base from this clone, and base qualities are not available. The CDR3 numbers 16 residues from cysteine through phenylalanine. Solely the CDR3 DNA is kept, with 48 bases framed from the first base. CDR1 is given as LGHNA and CDR2 as YSLEER, both from the germline V gene. V is pared back by 0 bases and J by 5 bases, with 16 bases lying between the germline termini. Ficoll-Paque density gradient centrifugation was the method used to isolate PBMCs. This chain joins TRBV4-3 to TRBJ1-1, with TRBD1 tentatively as D gene (5 bases match). The sample consisted of PBMCs or a T cell subset sorted from them (not recorded which). This TCR was sampled from a man between 18 and 29 years old who had mild COVID-19 (a few samples of this study predate the infection). The sample titles of this study are shuffled in the database, so cell type and time point are left out; the donor was told from shared clones. The nucleotide sequence reads as follows: TGCGCCAGCAGCCAAGATGGCGGCAGGGTGGTTACTGAAGCTTTCTTT. This codes for CASSQDGGRVVTEAFF.